This T cell receptor (beta chain) was recorded in a study of tumor-infiltrating lymphocytes in oesophageal squamous cell carcinoma. Each CDR3 protein is one row after TCRdb ran MiXCR on the PCR reads. This sample has under 15,000 distinct CDR3 sequences, with 45% to 70% found just once. The clonotype comes from a female donor with esophageal squamous cell carcinoma. Sequences were obtained from esophageal tumor tissue.

The CDR3 region has the DNA TGTGCCAGCACTAACCGCAGAGACACTGAAGCTTTCTTT. Its translation: CASTNRRDTEAFF. The chain is built from TRBV2 and TRBJ1-1; D is unresolved. The CDR3 spans 13 residues. Trimming shortened V by 7 bases and J by 3 bases, and 12 bases separated the two germline ends. Germline V lookup: CDR1 SNHLY, CDR2 FYNNEI. Drawing the rest from reference TRBV2 and TRBJ1-1, the complete variable domain is EPEVTQTPSHQVTQMGQEVILRCVPISNHLYFYWYRQILGQKVEFLVSFYNNEISEKSEIFDDQFSVERPDGSNFTLKIRSTKLEDSAMYFCASTNRRDTEAFFGQGTRLTVV.